Included here is one T cell receptor beta chain sequence, with context. Libraries were prepared by immunoSEQ multiplex PCR; TCRdb keeps only in-frame clonotypes and omits some of them. The table lists 700,000 or so clones, approximately 85% of them singletons. The entry originates in a study of shared T cell receptors in the human thymus. This CDR3 region has 16 residues. The trim removed 0 bases at V and 4 bases at J, leaving 4 bases unmatched. From germline, CDR1 is SGHRS and CDR2 YFSETQ. These same data were also listed under a study on human thymus T cells. That paper states: Resected material from corrective heart surgery provided the thymus tissue analysed.

The chain carries TRBV5-1 and TRBJ1-2; 12 nucleotides align to TRBD1. The specimen was thymocytes. The sequence was collected from a girl in the first two years of life with a congenital heart defect. CDR3 DNA: TGCGCCAGCAGCTTGGCTCCGGGACAGGGGGCCTATGGCTACACCTTC. Translated: CASSLAPGQGAYGYTF.